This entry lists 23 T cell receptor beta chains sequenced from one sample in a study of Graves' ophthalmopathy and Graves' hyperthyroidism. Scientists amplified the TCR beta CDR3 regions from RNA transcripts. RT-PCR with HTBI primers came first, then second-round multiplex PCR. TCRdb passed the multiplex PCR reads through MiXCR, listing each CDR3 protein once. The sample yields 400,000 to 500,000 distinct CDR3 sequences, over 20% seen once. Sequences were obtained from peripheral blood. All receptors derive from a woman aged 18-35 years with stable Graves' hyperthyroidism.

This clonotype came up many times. CDR3 protein: CSARLLNTEAFF. In DNA, the CDR3 is TGCAGTGCTAGACTGTTGAACACTGAAGCTTTCTTT. The chain uses TRBV20-1 and TRBJ1-1; D gene uncertain. This CDR3 comprises 12 residues. Between the trimmed V and J ends, which lost 2 bases and 0 bases, there was a span of 4 bases. Germline CDR1 DFQATT, CDR2 SNEGSKA (reference sequence).

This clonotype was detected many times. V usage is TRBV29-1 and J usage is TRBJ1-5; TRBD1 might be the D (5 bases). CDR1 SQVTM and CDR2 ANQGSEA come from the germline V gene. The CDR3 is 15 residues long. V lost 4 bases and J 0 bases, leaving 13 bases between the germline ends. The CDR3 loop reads CSVAEAGNSNQPQHF. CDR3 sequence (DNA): TGCAGCGTTGCGGAGGCAGGGAATAGCAATCAGCCCCAGCATTTT. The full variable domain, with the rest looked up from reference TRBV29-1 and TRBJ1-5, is SAVISQKPSRDICQRGTSLTIQCQVDSQVTMMFWYRQQPGQSLTLIATANQGSEATYESGFVIDKFPISRPNLTFSTLTVSNMSPEDSSIYLCSVAEAGNSNQPQHFGDGTRLSIL.

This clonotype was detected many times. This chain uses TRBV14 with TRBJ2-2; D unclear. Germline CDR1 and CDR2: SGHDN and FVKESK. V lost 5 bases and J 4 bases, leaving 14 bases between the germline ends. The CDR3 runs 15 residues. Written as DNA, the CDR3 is TGTGCCAGCAGCTTTATCGCGACTGCCACCGGGGAGCTGTTTTTT. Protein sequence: CASSFIATATGELFF.

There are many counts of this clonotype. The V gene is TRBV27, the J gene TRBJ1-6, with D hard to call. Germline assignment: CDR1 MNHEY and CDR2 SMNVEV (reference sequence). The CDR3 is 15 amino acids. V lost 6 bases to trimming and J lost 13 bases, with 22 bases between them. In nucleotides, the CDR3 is TGTGCCAGCAGGCCTTCGAGCTACCCAATTCCTCCCCTCCACTTT. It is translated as CASRPSSYPIPPLHF.

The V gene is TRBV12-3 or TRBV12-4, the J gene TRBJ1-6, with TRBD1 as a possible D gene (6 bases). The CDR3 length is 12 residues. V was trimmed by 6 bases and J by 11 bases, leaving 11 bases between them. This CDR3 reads CASRGHSTPLHF. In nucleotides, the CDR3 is TGTGCCAGCAGGGGACACAGTACACCCCTCCACTTT.

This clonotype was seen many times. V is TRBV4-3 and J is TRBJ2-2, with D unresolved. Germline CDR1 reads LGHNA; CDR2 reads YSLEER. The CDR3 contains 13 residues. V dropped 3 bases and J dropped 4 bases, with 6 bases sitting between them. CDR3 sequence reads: CASSQGSTGELFF. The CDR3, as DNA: TGCGCCAGCAGCCAGGGAAGCACCGGGGAGCTGTTTTTT.

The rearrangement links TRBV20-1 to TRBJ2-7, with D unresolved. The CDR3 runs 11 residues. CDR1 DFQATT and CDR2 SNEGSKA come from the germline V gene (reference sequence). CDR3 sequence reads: CRMTDSYEQYF. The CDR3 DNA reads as TGCAGGATGACTGACTCCTACGAGCAGTACTTC.

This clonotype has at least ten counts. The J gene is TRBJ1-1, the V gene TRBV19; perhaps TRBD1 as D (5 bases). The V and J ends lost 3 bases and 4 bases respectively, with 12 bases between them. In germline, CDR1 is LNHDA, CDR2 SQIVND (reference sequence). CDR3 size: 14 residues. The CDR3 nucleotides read TGTGCCAGTAGTATTTCAGGGTTGCCCACTGAAGCTTTCTTT. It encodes CASSISGLPTEAFF.

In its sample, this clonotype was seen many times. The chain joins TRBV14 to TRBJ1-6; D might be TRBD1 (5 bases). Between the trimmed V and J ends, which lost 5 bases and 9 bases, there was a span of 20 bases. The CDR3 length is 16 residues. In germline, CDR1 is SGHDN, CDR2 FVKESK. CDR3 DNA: TGTGCCAGCAGCGACGAGCAGGGTGCTTTGGGTTCACCCCTCCACTTT. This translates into CASSDEQGALGSPLHF.

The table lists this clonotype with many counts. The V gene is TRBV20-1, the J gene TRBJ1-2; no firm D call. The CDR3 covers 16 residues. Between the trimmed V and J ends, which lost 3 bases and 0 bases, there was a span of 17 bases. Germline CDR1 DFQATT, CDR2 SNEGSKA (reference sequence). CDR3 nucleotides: TGCAGTGCTAGTAAGCCTCCCCCTGACACTAACTATGGCTACACCTTC. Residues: CSASKPPPDTNYGYTF.

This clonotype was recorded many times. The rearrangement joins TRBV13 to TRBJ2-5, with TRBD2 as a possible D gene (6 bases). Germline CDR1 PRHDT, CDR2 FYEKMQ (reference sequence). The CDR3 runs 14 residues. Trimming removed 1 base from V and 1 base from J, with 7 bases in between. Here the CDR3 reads CASSLEAGQETQYF. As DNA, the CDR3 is TGTGCCAGCAGCTTAGAAGCGGGCCAAGAGACCCAGTACTTC.

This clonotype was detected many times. The CDR3 here is CASSSGLAGTSEQYF. The CDR3 region has the DNA TGTGCCAGCAGCTCCGGACTAGCGGGTACCTCCGAGCAGTACTTC. V is TRBV11-2 and J is TRBJ2-7; 11 nucleotides align to TRBD2. The CDR3 contains 15 residues. Germline CDR1 reads SGHAT; CDR2 reads FQNNGV. J gave up 6 bases and V 4 bases, and 8 bases lay outside the gene matches. Complete variable domain (other parts from reference TRBV11-2 and TRBJ2-7): EAGVAQSPRYKIIEKRQSVAFWCNPISGHATLYWYQQILGQGPKLLIQFQNNGVVDDSQLPKDRFSAERLKGVDSTLKIQPAKLEDSAVYLCASSSGLAGTSEQYFGPGTRLTVT.

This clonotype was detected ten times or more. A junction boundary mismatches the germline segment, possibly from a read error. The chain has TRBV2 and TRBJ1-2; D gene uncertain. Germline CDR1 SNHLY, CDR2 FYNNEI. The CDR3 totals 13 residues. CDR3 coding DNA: TGTGCCAGCAGGGAAGAAACGGGCTATGGCTACACCTTC. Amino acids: CASREETGYGYTF.

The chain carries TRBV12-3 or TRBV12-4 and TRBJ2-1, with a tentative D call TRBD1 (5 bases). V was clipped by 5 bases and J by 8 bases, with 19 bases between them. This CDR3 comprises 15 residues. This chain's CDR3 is CASSPSRALGYEQFF. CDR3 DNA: TGTGCCAGCAGTCCCTCCAGGGCCCTCGGCTATGAGCAGTTCTTC.

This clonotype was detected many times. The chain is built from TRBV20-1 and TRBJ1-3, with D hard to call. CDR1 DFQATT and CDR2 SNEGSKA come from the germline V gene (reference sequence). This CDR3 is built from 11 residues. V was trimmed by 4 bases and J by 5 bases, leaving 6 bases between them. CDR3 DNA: TGCAGTGCTACCGAGAGAAACACCATATATTTT. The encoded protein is CSATERNTIYF.

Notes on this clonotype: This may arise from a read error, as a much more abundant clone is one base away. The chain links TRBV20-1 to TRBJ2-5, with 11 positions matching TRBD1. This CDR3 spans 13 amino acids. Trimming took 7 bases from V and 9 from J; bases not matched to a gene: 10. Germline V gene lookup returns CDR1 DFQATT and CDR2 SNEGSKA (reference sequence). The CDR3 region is CSGTGGARFSQYF. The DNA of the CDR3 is TGCAGTGGGACAGGGGGCGCGCGGTTCTCCCAGTACTTC.

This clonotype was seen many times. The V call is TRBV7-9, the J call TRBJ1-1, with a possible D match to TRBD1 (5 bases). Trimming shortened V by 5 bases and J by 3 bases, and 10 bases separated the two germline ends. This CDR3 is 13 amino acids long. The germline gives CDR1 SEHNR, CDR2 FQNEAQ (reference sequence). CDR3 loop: CASSRGADTEAFF. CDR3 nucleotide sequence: TGTGCCAGCAGCCGAGGGGCGGACACTGAAGCTTTCTTT.

CDR3 amino acids: CASSQGGPNTEAFF. The CDR3 DNA reads as TGTGCCAGCAGCCAAGGGGGACCGAACACTGAAGCTTTCTTT. This chain joins TRBV3-1 and TRBJ1-1, with D maybe TRBD1 (5 bases). The CDR3 is 14 residues long. Germline V gene lookup returns CDR1 LGHDT and CDR2 YNNKEL (reference sequence). The germline V and J ends were trimmed by 1 base and 1 base, with 7 bases remaining between them. Full variable domain (outside the CDR3, taken from reference TRBV3-1 and TRBJ1-1): DTAVSQTPKYLVTQMGNDKSIKCEQNLGHDTMYWYKQDSKKFLKIMFSYNNKELIINETVPNRFSPKSPDKAHLNLHINSLELGDSAVYFCASSQGGPNTEAFFGQGTRLTVV.

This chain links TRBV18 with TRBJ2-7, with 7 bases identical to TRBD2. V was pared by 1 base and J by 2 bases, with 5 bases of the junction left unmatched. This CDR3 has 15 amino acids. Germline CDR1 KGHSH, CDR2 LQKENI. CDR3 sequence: CASSPLPAGPYEQYF. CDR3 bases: TGTGCCAGCTCACCACTCCCAGCGGGGCCCTACGAGCAGTACTTC.

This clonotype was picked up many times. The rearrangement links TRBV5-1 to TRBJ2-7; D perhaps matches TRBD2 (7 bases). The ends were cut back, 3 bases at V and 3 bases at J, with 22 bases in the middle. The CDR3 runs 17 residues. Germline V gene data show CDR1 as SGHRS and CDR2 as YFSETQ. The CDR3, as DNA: TGCGCCAGCAGCTCCACAGGGCCAGGCGGGAGTCGCTACGAGCAGTACTTC. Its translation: CASSSTGPGGSRYEQYF.

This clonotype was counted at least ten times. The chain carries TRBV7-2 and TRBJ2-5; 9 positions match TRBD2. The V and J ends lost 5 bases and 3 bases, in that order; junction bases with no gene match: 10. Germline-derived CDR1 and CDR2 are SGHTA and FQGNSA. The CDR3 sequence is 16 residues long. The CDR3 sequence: CASSPPGLAEKETQYF. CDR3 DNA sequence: TGTGCCAGCAGCCCGCCGGGACTAGCAGAAAAAGAGACCCAGTACTTC.

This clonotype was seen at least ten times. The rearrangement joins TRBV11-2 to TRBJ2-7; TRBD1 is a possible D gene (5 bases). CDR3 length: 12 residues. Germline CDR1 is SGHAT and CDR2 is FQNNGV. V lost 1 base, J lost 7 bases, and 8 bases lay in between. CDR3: CASSLGGEEQYF. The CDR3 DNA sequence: TGTGCCAGCAGCTTAGGGGGCGAGGAGCAGTACTTC.

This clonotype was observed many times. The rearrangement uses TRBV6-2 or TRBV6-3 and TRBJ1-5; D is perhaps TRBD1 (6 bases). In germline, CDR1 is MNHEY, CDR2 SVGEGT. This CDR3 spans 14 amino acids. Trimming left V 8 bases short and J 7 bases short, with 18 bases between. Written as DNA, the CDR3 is TGTGCCAGCCTCGCCAGGGGTCGAACCCAGCCCCAGCATTTT. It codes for CASLARGRTQPQHF.